Below, 9 T cell receptor beta chains from the same sample are listed, as sequenced in a study of blood T cell repertoires in COVID-19. The repertoire was sequenced with immunoSEQ multiplex PCR; TCRdb's copy has only in-frame clones and lacks some. Of some 110,000 clones in the sample, more than 70% were seen once. The sample was peripheral blood. The receptor source for this set is a woman older than 75 with COVID-19, enrolled during active disease.

V usage is TRBV7-9 and J usage is TRBJ1-2; D remains unclear. CDR3 length: 16 amino acids. The V end was cut by 3 bases, the J end by 5 bases, with 19 bases between. Per the germline V gene, CDR1 is SEHNR and CDR2 is FQNEAQ (reference sequence). As DNA, the CDR3 is TGTGCCAGCAGCTTTCTTCAGACGGGTTTTGGATATGGCTACACCTTC. It specifies CASSFLQTGFGYGYTF.

The chain couples TRBV4-2 to TRBJ2-5; TRBD1 matches at 7 bases. The V gene end was trimmed by 2 bases and the J gene end by 7 bases; junction bases not matched to a gene: 13. From germline, CDR1 is LGHNA and CDR2 YNFKEQ. This CDR3 is built from 16 residues. The CDR3 sequence is CASSQSIPQGEGTQYF. In DNA form, the CDR3 reads TGTGCCAGCAGCCAATCAATACCTCAGGGGGAAGGGACCCAGTACTTC.

This sequence joins TRBV11-2 and TRBJ2-3; 7 bases line up with TRBD1. Germline CDR1 reads SGHAT; CDR2 reads FQNNGV. This CDR3 has 18 residues. Trimming cost V 1 base and J 1 base; bases outside gene matches: 11. The CDR3 nucleotides read TGTGCCAGCAGCTTAGGGGTACAGGGCCAGGGGGGCACAGATACGCAGTATTTT. As protein: CASSLGVQGQGGTDTQYF.

The V gene is TRBV3-1 (or the pseudogene TRBV3-2), the J gene TRBJ2-1; D is perhaps TRBD1 (6 bases). Looked up from germline, CDR1 is LGHDT and CDR2 is YNNKEL (reference sequence). Trimming cost V 3 bases and J 8 bases, with 20 bases left between them. The CDR3 totals 16 residues. The CDR3 DNA sequence: TGTGCCAGCAGCCATACTCAGGGGTCAGGCTGGGATGAGCAGTTCTTC. This encodes CASSHTQGSGWDEQFF.

The genes are TRBV6-5 and TRBJ2-1, with D maybe TRBD1 (7 bases). Germline CDR1 MNHEY, CDR2 SVGAGI. Trimming removed 6 bases from V and 10 bases from J, with 16 bases in between. The CDR3 is 13 residues long. CDR3: CASRPAGGNEQFF. The CDR3 DNA reads TGTGCCAGCAGACCCGCAGGGGGGAACGAGCAGTTCTTC.

V gene TRBV7-9 combines with J gene TRBJ2-3, with 9 bases fitting TRBD1. V gave up 1 base and J gave up 4 bases; unmatched junction bases: 3. Germline CDR1 reads SEHNR; CDR2 reads FQNEAQ (reference sequence). The CDR3 sequence is 15 residues long. CDR3 region: CASSLGGTGSDTQYF. DNA for the CDR3: TGTGCCAGCAGCTTAGGGGGGACAGGGTCAGATACGCAGTATTTT.

This clone turned up a few times. J is TRBJ2-7 and V is TRBV10-3, with 9 bases matching TRBD2. In germline, CDR1 is ENHRY, CDR2 SYGVKD. The CDR3 has 16 residues. V lost 1 base and J lost 4; bases outside the gene matches: 8. DNA for the CDR3: TGTGCCATCAGTGAGTTCCGGCTAGCGGGATCGTACGAGCAGTACTTC. Amino acid sequence: CAISEFRLAGSYEQYF.

V gene TRBV28 combines with J gene TRBJ2-7; TRBD2 aligns across 8 bases. Germline V gene data show CDR1 as MDHEN and CDR2 as SYDVKM. The ends lost 0 bases at V and 0 bases at J; junction bases unmatched: 1. The CDR3 runs 15 residues. The CDR3 region has the DNA TGTGCCAGCAGTTTATGGGGGACTAGCTCCTACGAGCAGTACTTC. Translation gives CASSLWGTSSYEQYF. The full variable domain, rest sourced from reference TRBV28 and TRBJ2-7, is DVKVTQSSRYLVKRTGEKVFLECVQDMDHENMFWYRQDPGLGLRLIYFSYDVKMKEKGDIPEGYSVSREKKERFSLILESASTNQTSMYLCASSLWGTSSYEQYFGPGTRLTVT.

With regard to this clone: One end of the junction is discordant with germline, which a read error may explain. The CDR3 loop is CASSVVAARGETQYF. CDR3 DNA: TGTGCTAGCAGTGTGGTCGCAGCGCGTGGAGAGACCCAGTACTTC. V usage is TRBV7-7 and J usage is TRBJ2-5, with D unclear. The CDR3 totals 15 residues. From germline, CDR1 is SSHAT and CDR2 FNYEAQ (reference sequence).